This entry features one TCR beta chain sequence. The specificity of this receptor is unknown. It has no much larger one-base neighbor in the sample; base qualities were not kept. The data were obtained in a study of technical replicates of blood from several donors (dated by TCRdb to the late 2010s). The V end loses 4 bases and the J end loses 3 bases, and a stretch of 19 bases separates them. In the germline V gene, CDR1 corresponds to SGHTA and CDR2 to FQGNSA. Counted from cysteine to phenylalanine, this CDR3 has 16 amino acids. The sequence is cut down to CDR3 DNA, 48 bases in frame from base 1. Receptor libraries were prepared by the immunoSEQ multiplex PCR assay. Here the immuneACCESS table is served through TCRdb, limited to in-frame sequences with V and J called. Missing clones are a known gap in these copies; in checked studies unresolved V genes cover under half, and the rest lacks a known reason. This sample comprises roughly 100,000 clones, under 97% of them detected only once. The ten largest clonotypes hold around 0.24% of the sample.

The receptor chain draws on TRBV7-2 and TRBJ2-7, with a weak D call of TRBD2 (6 bases match). The sequence was obtained from a human donor in good health. Material: T cells isolated from PBMCs. The CDR3 region reads CASSYAVADGLYEQYF. The DNA sequence follows: TGTGCCAGCAGCTACGCAGTAGCGGACGGACTCTACGAGCAGTACTTC.